The next 25 T cell receptor beta chains were all read from a single sample in a study of shared clonotypes between healthy human individuals. The method was immunoSEQ multiplex PCR; TCRdb's version includes in-frame clones alone and lacks a portion of them. The sample holds about 750,000 clones, around 92% seen once. Naive CD8 cells, CD45RO-negative and positively selected for CCR7, excluded terminally differentiated effector memory CD45RA+ cells. The sample consisted of naive CD8+ T cells sorted from blood. These receptors all stem from a young man in good health.

The chain recombines TRBV28 with TRBJ1-5; 9 bases map to TRBD1. Germline CDR1 and CDR2: MDHEN and SYDVKM. The J segment lost 0 bases and the V segment lost 8 bases, leaving 32 bases of the junction unmatched. This CDR3 has 24 residues. The chain's CDR3 is CASSNSPRTGDKTIIDLSNQPQHF. The CDR3 DNA reads TGTGCCAGCTCTAACTCTCCCCGGACAGGGGACAAAACCATCATTGATCTTAGCAATCAGCCCCAGCATTTT.

A single count supports this clone. The chain links TRBV29-1 to TRBJ2-1; 7 bases agree with TRBD2. The CDR3 spans 15 residues. Germline V gene sequence: CDR1 SQVTM, CDR2 ANQGSEA. V lost 2 bases to trimming and J lost 9 bases; unmatched junction nucleotides: 13. The CDR3 spells CSVEWSGLVIGEQFF. As DNA, the CDR3 is TGCAGCGTTGAATGGTCTGGACTAGTAATCGGTGAGCAGTTCTTC.

The chain carries TRBV4-3 and TRBJ2-2, with unresolved D. In germline, CDR1 is LGHNA, CDR2 YSLEER. The CDR3 covers 14 residues. V was trimmed by 0 bases and J by 6 bases, leaving 8 bases between them. CDR3 sequence (DNA): TGCGCCAGCAGCCAAGATCGCGCGCCCGGGGAGCTGTTTTTT. Its protein is CASSQDRAPGELFF.

The chain recombines TRBV7-2 with TRBJ2-7; D is uncertain. The CDR3 has 15 residues. Trimming removed 1 base from V and 0 bases from J, with 10 bases in between. Germline V gene lookup returns CDR1 SGHTA and CDR2 FQGNSA. The CDR3 DNA follows: TGTGCCAGCAGCTTAGTCCCTACAAGCTCCTACGAGCAGTACTTC. Amino acids: CASSLVPTSSYEQYF.

The chain carries TRBV9 and TRBJ1-4, with a possible D match to TRBD1 (6 bases). CDR1 SGDLS and CDR2 YYNGEE come from the germline V gene. The CDR3 extends over 16 amino acids. The V end lost 4 bases, the J end lost 12 bases, and 25 bases lay between the germline ends. The CDR3 reads CASSPQPRTAGGELFF. The CDR3 bases are TGTGCCAGCAGCCCTCAACCAAGGACAGCTGGAGGGGAACTGTTTTTT. Variable domain in full (rest from reference TRBV9 and TRBJ1-4): DSGVTQTPKHLITATGQRVTLRCSPRSGDLSVYWYQQSLDQGLQFLIQYYNGEERAKGNILERFSAQQFPDLHSELNLSSLELGDSALYFCASSPQPRTAGGELFFGSGTQLSVL.

The chain joins TRBV29-1 to TRBJ2-7; 9 bases map to TRBD1. Germline values: CDR1 SQVTM, CDR2 ANQGSEA. Trimming at V came to 0 bases and at J to 2 bases, leaving 5 bases not matched to a gene. This CDR3 region has 15 residues. The CDR3 nucleotides are TGCAGCGTTGAAGATGTCGGGACAGGGACCTACGAGCAGTACTTC. Amino acid sequence: CSVEDVGTGTYEQYF.

The chain uses TRBV10-3 and TRBJ2-7; D possibly corresponds to TRBD2 (6 bases). V shed 0 bases and J shed 5 bases, with 20 bases lying between them. The germline CDR1 and CDR2 sequences are ENHRY and SYGVKD. The length of the CDR3 is 17 residues. CDR3 region: CAISESLANTLTDEQYF. DNA of the CDR3: TGTGCCATCAGTGAGTCTCTAGCGAACACACTCACGGACGAGCAGTACTTC.

The rearrangement joins TRBV5-1 to TRBJ1-3; 12 nucleotides line up with TRBD1. This CDR3 has 14 amino acids. V shed 3 bases and J 8 bases; nucleotides not matched to a gene: 3. In germline, CDR1 is SGHRS, CDR2 YFSETQ. CDR3 sequence: CASSWGQGADTIYF. Written as DNA, the CDR3 is TGCGCCAGCAGCTGGGGACAGGGGGCGGACACCATATATTTT.

The chain has TRBV28 and TRBJ2-3, with 15 bases identical to TRBD2. Germline V gene sequence: CDR1 MDHEN, CDR2 SYDVKM. Trimming removed 3 bases from V and 4 bases from J; junction bases left unmatched: 11. The CDR3 sequence is 19 residues long. The CDR3 here is CASSLGLAGGAMYSDTQYF. As DNA, the CDR3 is TGTGCCAGCAGTTTGGGACTAGCGGGAGGAGCAATGTATTCAGATACGCAGTATTTT.

Comments on this clone: Within the sample, other DNA sequences also encode this same CDR3. The CDR3: CASSATNNEQFF. The CDR3 nucleotides are TGTGCCAGCAGCGCAACGAACAATGAGCAGTTCTTC. This rearrangement joins TRBV9 to TRBJ2-1, with D hard to call. CDR1 and CDR2 (germline): SGDLS, YYNGEE. The CDR3 is made up of 12 amino acids. The ends were cut back, 3 bases at V and 5 bases at J, with 6 bases in the middle.

The CDR3, as DNA: TGTGCCAGCAGCCCGCTAGCGCGTGAGCAGTTCTTC. As protein: CASSPLAREQFF. The chain joins TRBV7-6 to TRBJ2-1; D is possibly TRBD2 (6 bases). This CDR3 has 12 residues. Germline CDR1 is SGHVS and CDR2 is FNYEAQ. The V end lost 5 bases, the J end lost 9 bases, and 11 bases lay between the germline ends.

The rearrangement joins TRBV2 to TRBJ2-1; TRBD2 agrees at 10 bases. The V gene's germline CDR1 is SNHLY and CDR2 FYNNEI. The CDR3 totals 15 residues. The ends lost 6 bases at V and 1 base at J; junction bases unmatched: 3. CDR3 nucleotide sequence: TGTGCCAGCAGGGGACTAGCGCGATCCTACAATGAGCAGTTCTTC. This sequence encodes CASRGLARSYNEQFF.

The J gene is TRBJ2-2, the V gene TRBV11-2, with no clear D. The CDR3 is 14 residues long. CDR1 is SGHAT, CDR2 FQNNGV, per germline. V lost 4 bases, J lost 5 bases, and 11 bases lay in between. The CDR3 DNA reads as TGTGCCAGCAGCTCGATTAAAAGAACCGGGGAGCTGTTTTTT. This encodes CASSSIKRTGELFF.

This chain links TRBV7-9 with TRBJ2-6; perhaps D is TRBD1 or TRBD2 (6 bases each). Trimming shortened V by 9 bases and J by 2 bases, and 17 bases separated the two germline ends. This CDR3 comprises 16 residues. CDR1 is SEHNR and CDR2 is FQNEAQ in the germline V gene (reference sequence). CDR3 amino acids: CASPGAERPGANVLTF. As DNA, the CDR3 is TGTGCCAGTCCGGGGGCCGAACGCCCTGGGGCCAACGTCCTGACTTTC.

The chain uses TRBV21-1 and TRBJ1-1. TRBV21-1 is a pseudogene segment. The CDR3 length is 14 residues. As DNA, the CDR3 is TGTGCCAGCAGCAGCCCCGACGGAGATCCTGAAGCTTTCTTT. This gives the protein CASSSPDGDPEAFF.

V gene TRBV11-2 combines with J gene TRBJ2-3; 11 bases align to TRBD2. V was pared by 5 bases and J by 1 base, with 5 bases of the junction left unmatched. The CDR3 has 16 residues. The germline gives CDR1 SGHAT, CDR2 FQNNGV. The CDR3, as DNA: TGTGCCAGCAGCCCACTAGCGGGAGCTGGCACAGATACGCAGTATTTT. Encoded protein: CASSPLAGAGTDTQYF.

The rearrangement joins TRBV5-8 to TRBJ1-5, with D unresolved. From germline, CDR1 is SGHTS and CDR2 YDEGEE. Trimming removed 5 bases at V and 1 base at J, with 19 bases between. The CDR3 has 17 residues. The CDR3 here is CASRFAPSERSNQPQHF. The CDR3 coding sequence is TGTGCCAGCAGGTTCGCGCCATCGGAAAGGAGCAATCAGCCCCAGCATTTT. Together with reference TRBV5-8 and TRBJ1-5, the CDR3 gives the full variable domain: EAGVTQSPTHLIKTRGQQATLRCSPISGHTSVYWYQQALGLGLQFLLWYDEGEERNRGNFPPRFSGRQFPNYSSELNVNALELEDSALYLCASRFAPSERSNQPQHFGDGTRLSIL.

The gene calls are TRBV5-4 and TRBJ2-5; D gene ambiguous. This CDR3 contains 12 residues. CDR1 and CDR2 (germline): SGHNT, YYREEE (reference sequence). The germline V and J ends were trimmed by 3 bases and 1 base, with 4 bases remaining between them. The CDR3 region has the DNA TGTGCCAGCAGCTCAACCCAAGAGACCCAGTACTTC. Protein: CASSSTQETQYF.

The genes are TRBV6-1 and TRBJ2-1, with 7 bases lining up with TRBD1. The V and J ends lost 8 bases and 1 base, in that order; junction bases with no gene match: 5. The V gene's germline CDR1 is MNHNS and CDR2 SASEGT. This CDR3 is 14 amino acids long. The CDR3 coding sequence is TGTGCCAGCCTCCGGACAGGATCCTACAATGAGCAGTTCTTC. It is translated as CASLRTGSYNEQFF.

The CDR3 sequence is CASSQTRPSKNIQYF. CDR3 in DNA: TGTGCCAGCAGCCAAACTAGACCGTCCAAAAACATTCAGTACTTC. This chain links TRBV14 with TRBJ2-4; D may be TRBD2 (5 bases). The V end lost 2 bases, the J end lost 2 bases, and 10 bases lay between the germline ends. The length of the CDR3 is 15 residues. Germline V lookup: CDR1 SGHDN, CDR2 FVKESK. Together with reference TRBV14 and TRBJ2-4, the CDR3 gives the full variable domain: EAGVTQFPSHSVIEKGQTVTLRCDPISGHDNLYWYRRVMGKEIKFLLHFVKESKQDESGMPNNRFLAERTGGTYSTLKVQPAELEDSGVYFCASSQTRPSKNIQYFGAGTRLSVL.

The chain has TRBV5-4 and TRBJ2-5, with 9 bases fitting TRBD2. The J call is doubtful: the DNA matches TRBJ2-7 better. The CDR3 is made up of 16 amino acids. CDR1 and CDR2 from the germline V gene are SGHNT and YYREEE (reference sequence). In DNA, the CDR3 is TGTGCCAGCAGCGCCCGGGGGACTAGCTCCGAGGCCGAGCAGTACTTC. As protein: CASSARGTSSEAEQYF.

V usage is TRBV4-1 and J usage is TRBJ2-5; D is undetermined. V shed 2 bases and J shed 3 bases, with 10 bases lying between them. Germline V gene lookup returns CDR1 MGHRA and CDR2 YSYEKL. This CDR3 is built from 14 residues. The chain's CDR3 is CASSQRPDKETQYF. The CDR3 DNA is TGCGCCAGCAGCCAAAGACCGGATAAAGAGACCCAGTACTTC.

This chain connects TRBV11-2 to TRBJ2-4; TRBD1 might be the D (5 bases). With 1 base removed from V and 1 base from J, the gap between germline ends came to 11 bases. In germline, CDR1 is SGHAT, CDR2 FQNNGV. The CDR3 is 16 amino acids. The CDR3 loop reads CASSLAREGAKNIQYF. DNA for the CDR3: TGTGCCAGCAGCTTAGCCAGGGAAGGGGCCAAAAACATTCAGTACTTC. The variable domain in full, completed from reference TRBV11-2 and TRBJ2-4, reads EAGVAQSPRYKIIEKRQSVAFWCNPISGHATLYWYQQILGQGPKLLIQFQNNGVVDDSQLPKDRFSAERLKGVDSTLKIQPAKLEDSAVYLCASSLAREGAKNIQYFGAGTRLSVL.

This chain uses TRBV2 with TRBJ2-7; 8 bases map to TRBD1. V was pared by 4 bases and J by 2 bases, with 10 bases of the junction left unmatched. The CDR3 loop spans 16 amino acids. Germline values: CDR1 SNHLY, CDR2 FYNNEI. The DNA of the CDR3 is TGTGCCAGCAGTGGGACTACGGACAGGGTTGCCTACGAGCAGTACTTC. Protein sequence: CASSGTTDRVAYEQYF.

The V gene is TRBV7-2, the J gene TRBJ2-3, with D unclear. The CDR3 consists of 14 residues. CDR1 SGHTA and CDR2 FQGNSA come from the germline V gene. The V gene lost 10 bases and the J gene lost 0 bases, with 14 bases spanning the gap. CDR3 DNA sequence: TGTGCCACGGCAGGTCGGCGGAGCACAGATACGCAGTATTTT. Protein product: CATAGRRSTDTQYF.